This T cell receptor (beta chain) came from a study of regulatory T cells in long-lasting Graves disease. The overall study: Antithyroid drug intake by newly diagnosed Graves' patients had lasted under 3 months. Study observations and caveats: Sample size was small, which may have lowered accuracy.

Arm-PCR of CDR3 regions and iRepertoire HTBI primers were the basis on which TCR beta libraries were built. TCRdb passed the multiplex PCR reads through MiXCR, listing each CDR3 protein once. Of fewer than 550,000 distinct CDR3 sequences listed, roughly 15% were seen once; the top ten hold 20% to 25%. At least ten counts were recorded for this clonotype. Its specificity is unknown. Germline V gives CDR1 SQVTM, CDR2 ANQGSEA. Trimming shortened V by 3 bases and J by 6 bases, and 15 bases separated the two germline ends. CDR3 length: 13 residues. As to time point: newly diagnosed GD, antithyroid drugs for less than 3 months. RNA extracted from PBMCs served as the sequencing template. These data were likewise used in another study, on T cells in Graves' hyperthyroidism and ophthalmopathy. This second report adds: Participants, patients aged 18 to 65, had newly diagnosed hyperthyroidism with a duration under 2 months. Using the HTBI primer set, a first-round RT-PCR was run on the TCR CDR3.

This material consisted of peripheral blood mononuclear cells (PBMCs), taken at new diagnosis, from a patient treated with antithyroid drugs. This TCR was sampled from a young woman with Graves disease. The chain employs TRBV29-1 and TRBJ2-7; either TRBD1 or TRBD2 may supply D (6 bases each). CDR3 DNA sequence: TGCAGCGTTGATGGGGTCGGGGGCGGCGAGCAGTACTTC. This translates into CSVDGVGGGEQYF.